The clone carrying this T cell receptor (beta chain) was picked up many times. Its target is unknown. An end of the junction does not agree with germline; a read error may underlie this. Using its own MiXCR run on the 5' RACE reads, TCRdb lists one record per CDR3 protein. The sample holds roughly 93,000 distinct CDR3 sequences, under 15% seen once. These data are taken from a study of early T cells in non-severe SARS-CoV-2 infection. Overall study findings and caveats: Using VDJdb, the matching emphasized anti-spike CD8 responses while missing private and CD4 specificities.

The CDR3 sequence is 11 residues long. Germline CDR1 reads SGHRS; CDR2 reads YFSETQ. Material: whole blood. This TCR came from an adult who was a healthcare worker with PCR-confirmed SARS-CoV-2 infection or an uninfected control (not recorded which). V and J are TRBV5-1 and TRBJ2-3, with D unclear. CDR3 protein: CASSYTDTQYF. In DNA, the CDR3 is TGTGCCAGCAGCTACACAGATACGCAGTATTTT.